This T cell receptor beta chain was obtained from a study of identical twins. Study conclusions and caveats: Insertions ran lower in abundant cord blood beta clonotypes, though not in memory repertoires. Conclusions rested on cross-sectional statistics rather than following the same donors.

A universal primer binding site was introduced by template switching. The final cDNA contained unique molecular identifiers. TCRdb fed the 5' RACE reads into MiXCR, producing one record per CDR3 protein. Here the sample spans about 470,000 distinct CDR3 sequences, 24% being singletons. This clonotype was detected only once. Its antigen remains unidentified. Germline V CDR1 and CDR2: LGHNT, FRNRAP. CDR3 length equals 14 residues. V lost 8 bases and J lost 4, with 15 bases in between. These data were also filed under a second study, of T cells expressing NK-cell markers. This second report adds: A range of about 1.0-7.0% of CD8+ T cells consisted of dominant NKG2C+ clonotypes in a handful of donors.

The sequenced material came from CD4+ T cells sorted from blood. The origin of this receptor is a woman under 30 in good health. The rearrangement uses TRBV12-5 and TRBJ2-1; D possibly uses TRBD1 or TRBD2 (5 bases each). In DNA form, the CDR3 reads TGTGCTAGTCCACTCGAGGGGCCTTACAATGAGCAGTTCTTC. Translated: CASPLEGPYNEQFF.